The clone carrying this TCR beta chain was observed a few times. The PCR had 60 Vbeta and 13 Jbeta primers. The assay was immunoSEQ multiplex PCR, and TCRdb's table has in-frame clones only and misses some. The sample records roughly 120,000 clones, about four fifths being singletons. The data originate from a study of cytomegalovirus exposure and HLA in healthy donors. This CDR3 spans 14 amino acids. The V call is TRBV21-1, the J call TRBJ2-3; TRBD1 was called by the table and not checked on the DNA. TRBV21-1 is tagged as a pseudogene. Sequencing used PBMCs. This clonotype originated in a man aged 25-45 years in good health and CMV-seropositive. The CDR3: CASSARTGEDTQYF. CDR3 coding DNA: TGTGCCAGCAGCGCTCGGACAGGGGAGGATACGCAGTATTTT.